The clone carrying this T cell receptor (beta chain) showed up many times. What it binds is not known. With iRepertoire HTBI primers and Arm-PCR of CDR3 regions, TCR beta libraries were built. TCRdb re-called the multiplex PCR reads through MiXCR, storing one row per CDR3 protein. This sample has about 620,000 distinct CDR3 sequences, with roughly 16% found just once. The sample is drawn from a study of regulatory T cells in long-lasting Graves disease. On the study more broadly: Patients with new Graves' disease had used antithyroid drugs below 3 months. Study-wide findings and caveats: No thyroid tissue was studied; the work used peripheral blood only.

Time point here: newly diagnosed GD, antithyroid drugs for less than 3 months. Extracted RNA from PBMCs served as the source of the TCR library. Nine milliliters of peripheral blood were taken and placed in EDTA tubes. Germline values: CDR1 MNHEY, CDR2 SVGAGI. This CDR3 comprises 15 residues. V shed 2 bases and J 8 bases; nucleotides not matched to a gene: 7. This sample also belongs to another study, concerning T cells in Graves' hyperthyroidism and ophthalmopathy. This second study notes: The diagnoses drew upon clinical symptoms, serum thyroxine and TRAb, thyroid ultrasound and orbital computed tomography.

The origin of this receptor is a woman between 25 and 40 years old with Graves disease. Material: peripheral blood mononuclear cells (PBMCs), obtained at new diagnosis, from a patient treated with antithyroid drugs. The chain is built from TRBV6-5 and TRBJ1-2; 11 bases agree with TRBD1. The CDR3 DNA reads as TGTGCCAGCAGTTACACCGGACAGGGGGCTTACGGCTACACCTTC. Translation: CASSYTGQGAYGYTF.